Following are 20 T cell receptor beta chains from one sample sequenced in a study of human T cells and chemical hapten exposure. Time point indicated: patch test 2, 6 weeks after DPC sensitization. Regarding treatment: therapeutic diphenylcyclopropenone sensitization with weekly scalp DPC. TCRdb called the RACE reads again in MiXCR, with one record for every CDR3 protein. The data show 100,000 or so distinct CDR3 sequences, 9.5% to 11% seen once. Sequenced here: whole blood, sampled in connection with sensitization to the hapten diphenylcyclopropenone (DPC). These receptors originate from a man aged 35 to 55 with alopecia areata. Some clones in this sample may be carry-over from other donors' samples.

The count of this clonotype is one. This chain uses TRBV20-1 with TRBJ2-3; 7 bases are a match to TRBD1. V trimming: 1 base; J trimming: 0 bases; junction bases outside the gene matches: 10. Germline-derived CDR1 and CDR2 are DFQATT and SNEGSKA (reference sequence). The CDR3 is 17 amino acids. CDR3 amino acids: CSARAVPRDRSTDTQYF. The DNA of the CDR3 is TGCAGTGCTAGAGCCGTCCCCCGGGACAGAAGCACAGATACGCAGTATTTT.

The gene calls are TRBV6-1 and TRBJ1-2; 11 bases are shared with TRBD1. V gave up 3 bases and J gave up 5 bases; unmatched junction bases: 14. Germline CDR1 and CDR2: MNHNS and SASEGT. CDR3 size: 18 residues. Here the CDR3 DNA reads TGTGCCAGCAGTGACAAAAGGACAGGGGGCGCGAGAAGATATGGCTACACCTTC. This gives the protein CASSDKRTGGARRYGYTF.

The gene calls are TRBV11-3 and TRBJ2-2, with unresolved D. V was clipped by 1 base and J by 6 bases, with 9 bases between them. CDR3 length equals 14 residues. In germline, CDR1 is SGHNT, CDR2 YENEEA. CDR3 protein: CASSLGPNAGELFF. The CDR3 bases are TGTGCCAGCAGCTTAGGGCCAAACGCCGGGGAGCTGTTTTTT. The full variable domain, with the rest looked up from reference TRBV11-3 and TRBJ2-2, is EAGVVQSPRYKIIEKKQPVAFWCNPISGHNTLYWYLQNLGQGPELLIRYENEEAVDDSQLPKDRFSAERLKGVDSTLKIQPAELGDSAVYLCASSLGPNAGELFFGEGSRLTVL.

The chain is built from TRBV28 and TRBJ2-7, with 7 bases that match TRBD1. The germline gives CDR1 MDHEN, CDR2 SYDVKM. The V and J ends lost 5 bases and 3 bases, in that order; junction bases with no gene match: 13. This CDR3 comprises 16 residues. The DNA for the CDR3 is TGTGCCAGCAGTCCCCTGACAGGGAATAGGGGCTACGAGCAGTACTTC. Its translation is CASSPLTGNRGYEQYF.

This clonotype has a handful of counts. The V call is TRBV20-1, the J call TRBJ2-7, with TRBD2 identical over 8 bases. The V segment lost 0 bases and the J segment 3 bases; nucleotides outside the gene matches: 4. This CDR3 has 14 residues. The germline V gene encodes CDR1 DFQATT and CDR2 SNEGSKA (reference sequence). CDR3 sequence (DNA): TGCAGTGCTAGAGATATGAGCGGGAGCTACGAGCAGTACTTC. This sequence encodes CSARDMSGSYEQYF.

The rearrangement joins TRBV10-3 to TRBJ2-3; D gene ambiguous. The CDR3 contains 11 residues. V was shortened by 3 bases and J by 10 bases, with 8 bases between the two germline ends. CDR1 and CDR2 from the germline V gene are ENHRY and SYGVKD. Written as DNA, the CDR3 is TGTGCCATCAGTGAACTCGACGCGCAGTATTTT. Protein sequence: CAISELDAQYF.

This clonotype was observed a handful of times. The rearrangement uses TRBV5-6 and TRBJ2-4; 10 positions agree with TRBD2. The CDR3 consists of 16 residues. The germline CDR1 and CDR2 sequences are SGHDT and YYEEEE. With V trimmed by 4 bases and J by 1 base, 5 bases remained unmatched. As DNA, the CDR3 is TGTGCCAGCAGCGCGGGACTAGCGATCGCCAAAAACATTCAGTACTTC. Amino acid sequence: CASSAGLAIAKNIQYF.

This clonotype was picked up a small number of times. The chain has TRBV11-3 and TRBJ1-1; TRBD1 might be the D (6 bases). Trimming cost V 6 bases and J 10 bases, with 18 bases left between them. The CDR3 loop spans 13 amino acids. Germline CDR1 and CDR2: SGHNT and YENEEA. The CDR3 sequence: CASRTGGGRAAFF. CDR3 nucleotide sequence: TGTGCCAGCAGAACCGGGGGCGGTCGTGCAGCTTTCTTT.

There are a few counts of this clonotype. The rearrangement links TRBV3-1 to TRBJ2-5, with TRBD2 matching 7 bases. V lost 3 bases and J lost 4; bases outside the gene matches: 8. This CDR3 has 15 amino acids. The germline V gene encodes CDR1 LGHDT and CDR2 YNNKEL (reference sequence). The CDR3 reads CASSHSTASGETQYF. DNA for the CDR3: TGTGCCAGCAGCCATAGCACGGCTAGCGGAGAGACCCAGTACTTC.

This clonotype occurred many times. The V gene is TRBV5-1, the J gene TRBJ2-1; 11 bases match TRBD2. The length of the CDR3 is 16 residues. Germline values: CDR1 SGHRS, CDR2 YFSETQ. V shed 4 bases, J shed 3 bases, and the junction held 6 bases outside the gene matches. DNA of the CDR3: TGCGCCAGCAGCCCGACTAGCGGGGAGCTCTACAATGAGCAGTTCTTC. Amino acid sequence: CASSPTSGELYNEQFF.

CDR3 coding DNA: TGTGCCAGCAGCCAAGATCGAGTGAAGCGTGTAAGCGGGAGGGCCAATGAGCAGTTCTTC. It yields the protein CASSQDRVKRVSGRANEQFF. The chain carries TRBV3-1 and TRBJ2-1, with 10 bases fitting TRBD2. This CDR3 region has 20 residues. The junction had 17 bases not matched to a gene; V was cut back by 0 bases and J by 6 bases. CDR1 LGHDT and CDR2 YNNKEL come from the germline V gene (reference sequence).

The chain combines TRBV29-1 with TRBJ2-5, with 9 bases that match TRBD2. V dropped 3 bases and J dropped 4; count of bases not matched to a gene: 6. CDR1 is SQVTM, CDR2 ANQGSEA, per germline. The CDR3 loop spans 14 amino acids. This CDR3 is CSVDASGIGETQYF. The CDR3 nucleotides are TGCAGCGTTGACGCTAGCGGGATTGGAGAGACCCAGTACTTC.

V and J are TRBV28 and TRBJ2-1; weak D call: TRBD1 (6 bases). CDR1 is MDHEN and CDR2 is SYDVKM in the germline V gene. V shed 5 bases and J shed 10 bases, with 6 bases lying between them. This CDR3 contains 10 residues. The CDR3 region has the DNA TGTGCCAGCAGTACAGGGGAGCAGTTCTTC. It yields the protein CASSTGEQFF.

The chain carries TRBV5-4 and TRBJ2-3; D unresolved. With 5 bases removed from V and 2 bases from J, the gap between germline ends came to 15 bases. Germline-derived CDR1 and CDR2 are SGHNT and YYREEE (reference sequence). The CDR3 extends over 15 amino acids. The CDR3 is CASRPDLFSTDTQYF. The CDR3 DNA is TGTGCCAGCAGGCCGGACCTCTTTTCCACAGATACGCAGTATTTT.

The V call is TRBV30, the J call TRBJ1-2; the D gene is possibly TRBD1 (6 bases). CDR1 is GTSNPN and CDR2 is SVGIG in the germline V gene (reference sequence). Between the trimmed V and J ends, which lost 6 bases and 2 bases, there was a span of 19 bases. This CDR3 has 15 residues. The CDR3: CACLPAGTKNYGYTF. In DNA form, the CDR3 reads TGTGCCTGCCTTCCTGCCGGGACAAAGAACTATGGCTACACCTTC.

The chain recombines TRBV7-9 with TRBJ2-6, with a weak D call TRBD2 (5 bases). Looked up from germline, CDR1 is SEHNR and CDR2 is FQNEAQ (reference sequence). V dropped 7 bases and J dropped 0 bases, with 19 bases sitting between them. This CDR3 comprises 18 residues. CDR3: CASNVSEEPLSGANVLTF. In DNA, the CDR3 is TGTGCCAGCAACGTTAGCGAGGAGCCACTCTCTGGGGCCAACGTCCTGACTTTC.

V and J are TRBV6-2 or TRBV6-3 and TRBJ1-1; a possible D gene is TRBD1 (5 bases). Looked up from germline, CDR1 is MNHEY and CDR2 is SVGEGT. The CDR3 covers 12 residues. Trimming removed 8 bases from V and 5 bases from J, with 12 bases in between. The CDR3 sequence is CASDGGGTEAFF. The CDR3 nucleotides read TGTGCCAGCGATGGGGGGGGAACTGAAGCTTTCTTT.

This clonotype was observed a handful of times. The rearrangement uses TRBV29-1 and TRBJ2-2, with D perhaps TRBD1 (6 bases). V gave up 4 bases and J gave up 5 bases, with 11 bases separating them. From germline, CDR1 is SQVTM and CDR2 ANQGSEA. The CDR3 loop spans 13 amino acids. CDR3 DNA: TGCAGCGTTGGAGTAACAGGGACCGGGGAGCTGTTTTTT. Residues: CSVGVTGTGELFF.

The chain combines TRBV6-2 or TRBV6-3 with TRBJ1-2; the match to TRBD1 covers 11 bases. CDR3 size: 15 residues. CDR1 and CDR2 (germline): MNHEY, SVGEGT. With V trimmed by 2 bases and J by 8 bases, 7 bases remained unmatched. Written as DNA, the CDR3 is TGTGCCAGCAGTTACCCCGGACAGGGGGCTGGAGGCTACACCTTC. Amino acid sequence: CASSYPGQGAGGYTF.

In this sample, this clonotype turned up many times. The chain carries TRBV4-1 and TRBJ2-1; 12 nucleotides match TRBD2. J gave up 6 bases and V 0 bases, and 9 bases lay outside the gene matches. The CDR3 length is 18 residues. Germline CDR1 is MGHRA and CDR2 is YSYEKL. The CDR3 sequence: CASSQDWASGRAGNEQFF. CDR3 in DNA: TGCGCCAGCAGCCAAGATTGGGCTAGCGGGAGGGCCGGCAATGAGCAGTTCTTC.